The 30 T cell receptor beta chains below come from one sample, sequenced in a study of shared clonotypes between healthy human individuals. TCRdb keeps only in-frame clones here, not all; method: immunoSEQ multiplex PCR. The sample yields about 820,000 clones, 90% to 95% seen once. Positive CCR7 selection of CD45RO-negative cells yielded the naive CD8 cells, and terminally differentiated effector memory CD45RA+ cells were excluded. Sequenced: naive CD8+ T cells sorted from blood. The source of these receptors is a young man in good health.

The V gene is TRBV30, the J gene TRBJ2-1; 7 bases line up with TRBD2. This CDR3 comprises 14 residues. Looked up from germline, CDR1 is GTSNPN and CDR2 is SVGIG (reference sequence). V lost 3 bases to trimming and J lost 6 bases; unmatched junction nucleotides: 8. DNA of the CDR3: TGTGCCTGGAGGGGGCCGGGGGGATTCAATGAGCAGTTCTTC. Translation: CAWRGPGGFNEQFF.

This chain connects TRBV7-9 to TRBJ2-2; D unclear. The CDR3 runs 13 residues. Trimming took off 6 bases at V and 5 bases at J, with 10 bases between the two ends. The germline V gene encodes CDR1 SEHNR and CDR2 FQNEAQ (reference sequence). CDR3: CASSKGHTGELFF. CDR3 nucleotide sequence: TGTGCCAGCAGTAAGGGCCATACCGGGGAGCTGTTTTTT.

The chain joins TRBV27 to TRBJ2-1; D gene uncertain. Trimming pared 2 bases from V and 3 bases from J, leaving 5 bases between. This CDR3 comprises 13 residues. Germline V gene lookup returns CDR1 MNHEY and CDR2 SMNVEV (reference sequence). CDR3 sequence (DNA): TGTGCCAGCAGTTTAGACCACTACAATGAGCAGTTCTTC. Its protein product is CASSLDHYNEQFF.

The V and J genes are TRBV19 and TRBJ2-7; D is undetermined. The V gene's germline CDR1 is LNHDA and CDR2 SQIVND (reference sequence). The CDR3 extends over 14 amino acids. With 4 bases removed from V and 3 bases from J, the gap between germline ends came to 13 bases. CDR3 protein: CASSTLSSDYEQYF. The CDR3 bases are TGTGCCAGTAGTACACTAAGCTCCGACTACGAGCAGTACTTC.

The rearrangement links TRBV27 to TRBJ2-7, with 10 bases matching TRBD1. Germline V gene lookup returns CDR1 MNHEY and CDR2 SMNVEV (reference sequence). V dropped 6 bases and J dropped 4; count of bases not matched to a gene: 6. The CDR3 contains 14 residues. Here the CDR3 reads CASSPGTGVYEQYF. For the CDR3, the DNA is TGTGCCAGCAGCCCCGGGACAGGGGTATACGAGCAGTACTTC.

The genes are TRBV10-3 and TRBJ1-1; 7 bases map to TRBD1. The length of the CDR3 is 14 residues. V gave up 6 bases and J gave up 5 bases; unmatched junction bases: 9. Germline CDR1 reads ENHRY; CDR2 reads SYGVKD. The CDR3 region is CAIRPTGAGTEAFF. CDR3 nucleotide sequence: TGTGCCATCAGGCCTACAGGGGCCGGTACTGAAGCTTTCTTT.

CDR3 amino acids: CASSPAPGTGNSYNEQFF. CDR3 nucleotides: TGTGCCAGCAGCCCCGCCCCCGGGACAGGAAACTCCTACAATGAGCAGTTCTTC. The chain recombines TRBV7-9 with TRBJ2-1; the match to TRBD1 covers 8 bases. This CDR3 comprises 18 residues. Trimming took 5 bases from V and 0 from J; bases not matched to a gene: 12. The germline gives CDR1 SEHNR, CDR2 FQNEAQ (reference sequence). Filled out from reference TRBV7-9 and TRBJ2-1, the complete variable domain reads DTGVSQNPRHKITKRGQNVTFRCDPISEHNRLYWYRQTLGQGPEFLTYFQNEAQLEKSRLLSDRFSAERPKGSFSTLEIQRTEQGDSAMYLCASSPAPGTGNSYNEQFFGPGTRLTVL.

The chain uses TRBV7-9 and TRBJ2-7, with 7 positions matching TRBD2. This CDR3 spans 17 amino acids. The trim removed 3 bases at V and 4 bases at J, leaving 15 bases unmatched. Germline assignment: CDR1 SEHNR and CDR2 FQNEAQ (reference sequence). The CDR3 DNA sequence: TGTGCCAGCAGCTTTCAAGAAGCGACTAGCAGTCTATACGAGCAGTACTTC. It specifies CASSFQEATSSLYEQYF.

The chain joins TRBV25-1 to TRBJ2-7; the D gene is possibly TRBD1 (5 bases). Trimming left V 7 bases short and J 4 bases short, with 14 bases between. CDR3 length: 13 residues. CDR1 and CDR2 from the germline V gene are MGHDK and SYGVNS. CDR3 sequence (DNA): TGTGCCAGCACATACGACAGTCTATACGAGCAGTACTTC. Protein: CASTYDSLYEQYF.

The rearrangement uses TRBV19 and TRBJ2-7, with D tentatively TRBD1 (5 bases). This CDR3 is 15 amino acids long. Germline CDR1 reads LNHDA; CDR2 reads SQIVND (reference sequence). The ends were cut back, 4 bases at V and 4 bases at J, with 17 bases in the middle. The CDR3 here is CASSTLLGRAYEQYF. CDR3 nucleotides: TGTGCCAGTAGTACCTTGCTGGGCAGGGCATACGAGCAGTACTTC.

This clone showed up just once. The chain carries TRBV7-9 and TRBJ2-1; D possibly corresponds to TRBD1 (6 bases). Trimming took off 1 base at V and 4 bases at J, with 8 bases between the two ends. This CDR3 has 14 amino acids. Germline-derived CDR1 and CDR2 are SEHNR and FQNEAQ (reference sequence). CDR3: CASSLGTEYNEQFF. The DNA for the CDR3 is TGTGCCAGCAGCTTAGGGACAGAATACAATGAGCAGTTCTTC.

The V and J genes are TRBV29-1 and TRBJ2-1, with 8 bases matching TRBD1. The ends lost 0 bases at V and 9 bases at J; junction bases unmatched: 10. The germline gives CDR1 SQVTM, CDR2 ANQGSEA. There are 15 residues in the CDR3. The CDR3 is CSVEDARGRISEQFF. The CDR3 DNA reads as TGCAGCGTTGAAGACGCCAGGGGGCGGATTAGTGAGCAGTTCTTC.

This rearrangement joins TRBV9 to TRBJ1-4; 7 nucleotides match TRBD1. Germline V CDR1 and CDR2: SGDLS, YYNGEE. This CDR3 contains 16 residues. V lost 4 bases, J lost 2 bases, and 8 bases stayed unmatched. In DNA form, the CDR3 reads TGTGCCAGCAGCCAGGGGGATTTGGGTACTAATGAAAAACTGTTTTTT. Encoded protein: CASSQGDLGTNEKLFF. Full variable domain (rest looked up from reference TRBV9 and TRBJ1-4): DSGVTQTPKHLITATGQRVTLRCSPRSGDLSVYWYQQSLDQGLQFLIQYYNGEERAKGNILERFSAQQFPDLHSELNLSSLELGDSALYFCASSQGDLGTNEKLFFGSGTQLSVL.

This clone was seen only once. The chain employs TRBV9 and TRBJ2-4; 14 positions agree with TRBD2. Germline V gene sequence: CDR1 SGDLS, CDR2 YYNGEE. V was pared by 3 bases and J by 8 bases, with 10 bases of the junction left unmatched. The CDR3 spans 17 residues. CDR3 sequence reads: CASSGRTAGLAGDIQYF. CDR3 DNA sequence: TGTGCCAGCAGCGGGAGGACTGCGGGACTAGCGGGAGACATTCAGTACTTC.

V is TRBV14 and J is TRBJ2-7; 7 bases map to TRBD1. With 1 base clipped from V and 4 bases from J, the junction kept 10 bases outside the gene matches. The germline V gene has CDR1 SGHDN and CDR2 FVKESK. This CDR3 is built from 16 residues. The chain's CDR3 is CASSQAHRTGWYEQYF. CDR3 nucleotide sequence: TGTGCCAGCAGCCAAGCCCACAGGACAGGTTGGTACGAGCAGTACTTC.

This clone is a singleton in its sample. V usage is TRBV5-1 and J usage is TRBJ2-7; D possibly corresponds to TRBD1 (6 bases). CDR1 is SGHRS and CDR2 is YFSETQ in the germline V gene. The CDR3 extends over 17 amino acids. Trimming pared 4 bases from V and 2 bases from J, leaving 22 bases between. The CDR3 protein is CASSAAIRGQRPYEQYF. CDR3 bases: TGCGCCAGCAGCGCAGCGATTCGCGGACAGAGACCCTACGAGCAGTACTTC.

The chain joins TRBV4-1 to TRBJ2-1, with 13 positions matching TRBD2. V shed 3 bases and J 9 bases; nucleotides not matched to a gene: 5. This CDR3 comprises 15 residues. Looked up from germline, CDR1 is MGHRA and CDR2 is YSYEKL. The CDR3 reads CASSHRLAGGVEQFF. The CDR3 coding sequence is TGCGCCAGCAGCCATAGACTAGCGGGAGGTGTTGAGCAGTTCTTC.

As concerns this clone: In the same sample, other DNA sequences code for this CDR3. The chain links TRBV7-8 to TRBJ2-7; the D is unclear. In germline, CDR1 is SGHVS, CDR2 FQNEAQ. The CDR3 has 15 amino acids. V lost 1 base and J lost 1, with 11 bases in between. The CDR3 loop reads CASSLGLLSSYEQYF. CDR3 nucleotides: TGTGCCAGCAGCTTAGGACTCCTCTCATCCTACGAGCAGTACTTC.

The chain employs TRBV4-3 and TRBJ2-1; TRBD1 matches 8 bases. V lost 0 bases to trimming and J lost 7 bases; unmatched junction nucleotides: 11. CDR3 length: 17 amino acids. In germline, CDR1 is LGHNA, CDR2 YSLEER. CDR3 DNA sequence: TGCGCCAGCAGCCAAGATTTGAGGACAGGGATAAAGAATGAGCAGTTCTTC. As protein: CASSQDLRTGIKNEQFF.

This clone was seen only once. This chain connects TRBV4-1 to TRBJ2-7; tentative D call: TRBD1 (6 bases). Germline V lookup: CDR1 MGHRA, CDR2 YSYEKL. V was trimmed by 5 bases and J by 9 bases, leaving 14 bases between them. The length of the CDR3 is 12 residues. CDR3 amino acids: CASSLQGAVQYF. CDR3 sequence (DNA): TGCGCCAGCAGCTTACAGGGTGCAGTGCAGTACTTC.

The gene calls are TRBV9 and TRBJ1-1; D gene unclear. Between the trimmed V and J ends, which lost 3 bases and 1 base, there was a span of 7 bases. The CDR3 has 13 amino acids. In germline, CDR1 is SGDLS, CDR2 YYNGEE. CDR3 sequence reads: CASSGSGNTEAFF. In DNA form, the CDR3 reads TGTGCCAGCAGCGGCTCGGGGAACACTGAAGCTTTCTTT. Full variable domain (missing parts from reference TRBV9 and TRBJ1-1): DSGVTQTPKHLITATGQRVTLRCSPRSGDLSVYWYQQSLDQGLQFLIQYYNGEERAKGNILERFSAQQFPDLHSELNLSSLELGDSALYFCASSGSGNTEAFFGQGTRLTVV.

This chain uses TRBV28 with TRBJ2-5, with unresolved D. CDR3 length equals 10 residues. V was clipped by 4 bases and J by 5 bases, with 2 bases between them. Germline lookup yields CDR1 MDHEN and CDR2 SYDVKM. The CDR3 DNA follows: TGTGCCAGCAGTTCTGAGACCCAGTACTTC. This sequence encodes CASSSETQYF.

DNA of the CDR3: TGTGCCAGCAGTGGTGTCTGGGCAGGACCGAACACTGAAGCTTTCTTT. Its translation is CASSGVWAGPNTEAFF. V and J are TRBV2 and TRBJ1-1; D not certain. Germline CDR1 and CDR2: SNHLY and FYNNEI. Trimming stripped 4 bases from V and 1 base from J, with 16 bases between. The CDR3 has 16 residues.

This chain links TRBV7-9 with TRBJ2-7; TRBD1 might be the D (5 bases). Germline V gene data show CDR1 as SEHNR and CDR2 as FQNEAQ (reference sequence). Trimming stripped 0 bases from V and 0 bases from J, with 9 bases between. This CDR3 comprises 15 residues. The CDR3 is CASSLAQGFSYEQYF. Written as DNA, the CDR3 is TGTGCCAGCAGCTTAGCGCAGGGTTTCTCCTACGAGCAGTACTTC. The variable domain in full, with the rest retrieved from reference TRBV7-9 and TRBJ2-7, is DTGVSQNPRHKITKRGQNVTFRCDPISEHNRLYWYRQTLGQGPEFLTYFQNEAQLEKSRLLSDRFSAERPKGSFSTLEIQRTEQGDSAMYLCASSLAQGFSYEQYFGPGTRLTVT.

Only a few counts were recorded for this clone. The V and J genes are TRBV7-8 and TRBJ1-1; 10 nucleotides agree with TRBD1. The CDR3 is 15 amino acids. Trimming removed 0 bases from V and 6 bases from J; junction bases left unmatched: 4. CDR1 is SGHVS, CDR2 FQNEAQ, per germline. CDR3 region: CASSLAGTGAPEAFF. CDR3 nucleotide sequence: TGTGCCAGCAGCTTAGCCGGGACAGGGGCACCTGAAGCTTTCTTT.

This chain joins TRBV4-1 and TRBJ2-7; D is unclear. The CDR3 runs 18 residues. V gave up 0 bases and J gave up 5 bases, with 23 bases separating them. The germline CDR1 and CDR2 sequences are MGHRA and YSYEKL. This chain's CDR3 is CASSQDRFVAGSPDEQYF. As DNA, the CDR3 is TGCGCCAGCAGCCAAGATAGGTTTGTAGCAGGTTCACCGGACGAGCAGTACTTC.

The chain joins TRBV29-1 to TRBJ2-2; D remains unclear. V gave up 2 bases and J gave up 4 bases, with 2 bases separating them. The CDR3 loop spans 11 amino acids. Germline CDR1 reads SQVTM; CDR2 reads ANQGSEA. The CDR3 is CSVESTGELFF. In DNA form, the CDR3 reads TGCAGCGTTGAATCCACCGGGGAGCTGTTTTTT.

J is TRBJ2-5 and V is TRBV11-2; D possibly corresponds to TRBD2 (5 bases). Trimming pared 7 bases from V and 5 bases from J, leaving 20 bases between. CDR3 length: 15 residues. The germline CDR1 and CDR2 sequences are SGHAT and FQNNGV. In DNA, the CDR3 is TGTGCCAGCACCCCGGAGGTAGGACCCAGGGAGACCCAGTACTTC. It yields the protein CASTPEVGPRETQYF.

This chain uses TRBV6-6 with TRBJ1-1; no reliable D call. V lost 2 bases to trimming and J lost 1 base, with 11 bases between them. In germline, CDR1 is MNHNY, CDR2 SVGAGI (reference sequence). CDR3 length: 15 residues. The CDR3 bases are TGTGCCAGCAGTTACGGTTTTGCAGAGAACACTGAAGCTTTCTTT. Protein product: CASSYGFAENTEAFF.

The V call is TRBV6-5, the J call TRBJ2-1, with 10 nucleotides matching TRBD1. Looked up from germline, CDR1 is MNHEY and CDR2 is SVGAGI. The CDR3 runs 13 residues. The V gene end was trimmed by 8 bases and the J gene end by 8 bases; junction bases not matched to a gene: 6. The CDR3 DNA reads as TGTGCCAGCCGACAGGGGGCATGGGATGAGCAGTTCTTC. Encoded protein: CASRQGAWDEQFF.